Below, 3 T cell receptor beta chains from the same sample are listed, as sequenced in a study of blood T cells in healthy people across ages. PCR was performed a second time for about 7 to 11 cycles using a sample-barcoded 5' primer and a J-beta primer mix. In TCRdb, the 5' RACE reads were re-called with MiXCR into one record per CDR3 protein. This repertoire shows about 680,000 distinct CDR3 sequences, 45% to 50% found once; its top ten account for 30% to 35%. The source material was blood. Receptors originate from a woman in her sixties or seventies in good health.

The rearrangement uses TRBV4-2 and TRBJ2-1; TRBD2 is a possible D gene (6 bases). The germline V gene has CDR1 LGHNA and CDR2 YNFKEQ. Trimming shortened V by 0 bases and J by 5 bases, and 14 bases separated the two germline ends. The CDR3 contains 16 residues. The CDR3 sequence: CASSQDWVAGHNEQFF. In nucleotides, the CDR3 is TGTGCCAGCAGCCAAGACTGGGTCGCGGGACACAATGAGCAGTTCTTC.

Only a few counts were recorded for this clonotype. The chain joins TRBV6-1 to TRBJ2-1; D perhaps matches TRBD1 (9 bases). Trimming took 6 bases from V and 4 from J, leaving 31 bases between them. The length of the CDR3 is 20 residues. Germline CDR1 is MNHNS and CDR2 is SASEGT. CDR3 coding DNA: TGTGCCAGCAGCCACACCCCGACAGGGGGACCGGGACTAGAATACAATGAGCAGTTCTTC. Encoded protein: CASSHTPTGGPGLEYNEQFF.

This rearrangement joins TRBV2 to TRBJ2-1; D not resolved. The J call is in doubt because the DNA end fits TRBJ2-7 better. Germline loops: CDR1 SNHLY, CDR2 FYNNEI. The CDR3 sequence is 13 residues long. CDR3 sequence reads: CASSERLYNEQYF. The CDR3 DNA sequence: TGTGCCAGCAGTGAGAGACTTTACAATGAGCAGTACTTC.